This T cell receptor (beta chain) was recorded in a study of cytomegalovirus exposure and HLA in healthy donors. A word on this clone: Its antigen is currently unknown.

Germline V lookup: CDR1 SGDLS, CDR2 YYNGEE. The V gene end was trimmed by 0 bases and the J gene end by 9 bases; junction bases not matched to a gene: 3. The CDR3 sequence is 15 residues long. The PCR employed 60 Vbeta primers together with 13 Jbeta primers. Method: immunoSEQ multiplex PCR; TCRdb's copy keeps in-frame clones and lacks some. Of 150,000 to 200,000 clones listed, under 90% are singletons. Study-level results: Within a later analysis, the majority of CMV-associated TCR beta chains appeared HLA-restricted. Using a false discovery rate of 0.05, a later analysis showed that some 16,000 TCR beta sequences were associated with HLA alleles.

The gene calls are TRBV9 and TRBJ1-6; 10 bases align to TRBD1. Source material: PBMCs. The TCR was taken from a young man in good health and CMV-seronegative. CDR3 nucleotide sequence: TGTGCCAGCAGCGTAGAAGGACAGGGGGGTTCACCCCTCCACTTT. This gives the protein CASSVEGQGGSPLHF.